The clone carrying this TCR beta chain showed up just a few times. Its cognate antigen is unknown. This specimen comes from a study of response to subunit inactivated influenza vaccine. Study-wide points: Authors proposed each seasonal influenza vaccination draws in few new T cells.

MiXCR, applied by TCRdb to the RT-PCR reads, yields one record per CDR3 protein. The sample lists roughly 570,000 distinct CDR3 sequences, 10% to 15% occurring once. Germline lookup yields CDR1 SGHRS and CDR2 YFSETQ. The length of the CDR3 is 13 residues. With 4 bases removed from V and 5 bases from J, the gap between germline ends came to 9 bases. The chain is built from TRBV5-1 and TRBJ1-4; D is unresolved. The sample in question was PBMCs from blood, obtained roughly 45 days after vaccination. The clonotype was recovered from a man in his fifties who received an inactivated influenza vaccine. CDR3 protein: CASSIDENEKLFF. CDR3 nucleotide sequence: TGCGCCAGCAGCATAGACGAGAATGAAAAACTGTTTTTT.